These 29 T cell receptor beta chains were all obtained from the same sample, sequenced in a study of blood T cell repertoires in COVID-19. The protocol was immunoSEQ multiplex PCR, while the TCRdb copy is restricted to in-frame clones and leaves out a portion. This sample has 47,000 or so clones, with roughly 80% found just once. The sequenced sample consisted of peripheral blood. The receptors here all came from an older woman with acute or convalescent COVID-19.

This chain connects TRBV10-3 to TRBJ1-2; no firm D call. This CDR3 spans 16 amino acids. Germline CDR1 and CDR2: ENHRY and SYGVKD. Trimming took off 3 bases at V and 4 bases at J, with 18 bases between the two ends. DNA for the CDR3: TGTGCCATCAGTGACGGCGGCACCCCGGGTGGCTATGGCTACACCTTC. It is translated as CAISDGGTPGGYGYTF.

This rearrangement joins TRBV3-1 (or the pseudogene TRBV3-2) to TRBJ2-7; TRBD2 might be the D (6 bases). Germline V gives CDR1 LGHDT, CDR2 YNNKEL (reference sequence). V lost 7 bases and J lost 0, with 10 bases in between. CDR3 size: 13 residues. The CDR3 is CASKSGGSYEQYF. Written as DNA, the CDR3 is TGTGCCAGCAAATCCGGGGGCTCCTACGAGCAGTACTTC.

The chain carries TRBV14 and TRBJ2-5; TRBD2 matches at 7 bases. Germline CDR1 is SGHDN and CDR2 is FVKESK. After removal of 1 base from V and 5 bases from J, the junction contained 4 bases not matched to a gene. The CDR3 is 14 amino acids. CDR3 sequence: CASSQGGGVETQYF. CDR3 nucleotides: TGTGCCAGCAGCCAAGGGGGGGGAGTGGAGACCCAGTACTTC. The full variable domain, completed using reference TRBV14 and TRBJ2-5, is EAGVTQFPSHSVIEKGQTVTLRCDPISGHDNLYWYRRVMGKEIKFLLHFVKESKQDESGMPNNRFLAERTGGTYSTLKVQPAELEDSGVYFCASSQGGGVETQYFGPGTRLLVL.

V and J are TRBV14 and TRBJ1-3; D possibly corresponds to TRBD1 (6 bases). Germline V gives CDR1 SGHDN, CDR2 FVKESK. This CDR3 has 18 amino acids. V lost 2 bases and J lost 0, with 17 bases in between. Written as DNA, the CDR3 is TGTGCCAGCAGCCAACATGTCGGGGGGCGAGGCTCTGGAAACACCATATATTTT. It translates to CASSQHVGGRGSGNTIYF.

The chain combines TRBV19 with TRBJ1-6; tentatively, D is TRBD1 (6 bases). The V and J ends lost 6 bases and 7 bases respectively, with 22 bases between them. Germline CDR1 reads LNHDA; CDR2 reads SQIVND (reference sequence). CDR3 length equals 17 residues. This chain's CDR3 is CASSQDRTASGNSPLHF. The CDR3, as DNA: TGTGCCAGTAGCCAAGACAGGACTGCAAGTGGGAATTCACCCCTCCACTTT. The full variable domain, completed using reference TRBV19 and TRBJ1-6, is DGGITQSPKYLFRKEGQNVTLSCEQNLNHDAMYWYRQDPGQGLRLIYYSQIVNDFQKGDIAEGYSVSREKKESFPLTVTSAQKNPTAFYLCASSQDRTASGNSPLHFGNGTRLTVT.

This clone appeared a few times. V gene TRBV9 combines with J gene TRBJ2-3; no reliable D call. This CDR3 spans 13 amino acids. V lost 2 bases, J lost 2 bases, and 6 bases lay in between. Germline CDR1 and CDR2: SGDLS and YYNGEE. In nucleotides, the CDR3 is TGTGCCAGCAGCGTGGGCATCACAGATACGCAGTATTTT. Translated, it gives CASSVGITDTQYF. Full variable domain (rest looked up from reference TRBV9 and TRBJ2-3): DSGVTQTPKHLITATGQRVTLRCSPRSGDLSVYWYQQSLDQGLQFLIQYYNGEERAKGNILERFSAQQFPDLHSELNLSSLELGDSALYFCASSVGITDTQYFGPGTRLTVL.

The V call is TRBV6-5, the J call TRBJ1-5; weak D call: TRBD1 (5 bases). Germline V lookup: CDR1 MNHEY, CDR2 SVGAGI. This CDR3 comprises 15 residues. V shed 6 bases and J shed 0 bases, with 12 bases lying between them. This CDR3 reads CASRPTAYSNQPQHF. The CDR3 DNA reads as TGTGCCAGCAGACCGACAGCCTATAGCAATCAGCCCCAGCATTTT.

The chain carries TRBV2 and TRBJ1-3; D possibly corresponds to TRBD1 (5 bases). Trimming took off 3 bases at V and 2 bases at J, with 5 bases between the two ends. CDR3 length: 13 amino acids. Germline V gene data show CDR1 as SNHLY and CDR2 as FYNNEI. The CDR3, as DNA: TGTGCCAGCAGTGAGGGGCCTGGAAACACCATATATTTT. This translates into CASSEGPGNTIYF. Using reference TRBV2 and TRBJ1-3 for the parts outside the CDR3, the full variable domain is EPEVTQTPSHQVTQMGQEVILRCVPISNHLYFYWYRQILGQKVEFLVSFYNNEISEKSEIFDDQFSVERPDGSNFTLKIRSTKLEDSAMYFCASSEGPGNTIYFGEGSWLTVV.

The chain is built from TRBV19 and TRBJ1-1; D uncertain. Trimming shortened V by 6 bases and J by 1 base, and 9 bases separated the two germline ends. The CDR3 has 13 residues. Germline V gives CDR1 LNHDA, CDR2 SQIVND (reference sequence). DNA for the CDR3: TGTGCCAGTAGACCTGGGAGGAACACTGAAGCTTTCTTT. Encoded protein: CASRPGRNTEAFF.

The gene calls are TRBV5-1 and TRBJ1-4; 7 positions agree with TRBD1. The CDR3 has 15 amino acids. Germline CDR1 is SGHRS and CDR2 is YFSETQ. Trimming at V came to 4 bases and at J to 0 bases, leaving 3 bases not matched to a gene. CDR3 sequence: CASSHQGATNEKLFF. CDR3 nucleotides: TGCGCCAGCAGCCATCAGGGGGCAACTAATGAAAAACTGTTTTTT.

The chain couples TRBV3-1 (or the pseudogene TRBV3-2) to TRBJ1-2; no definite D call. The CDR3 has 17 residues. V lost 0 bases and J 5 bases, leaving 19 bases between the germline ends. Germline values: CDR1 LGHDT, CDR2 YNNKEL (reference sequence). The CDR3 DNA follows: TGTGCCAGCAGCCAAGAGGAGAGGTTAGGATCTGGGTATGGCTACACCTTC. It specifies CASSQEERLGSGYGYTF.

The CDR3 nucleotides are TGTGCCAGCAGGGGGACAGGGGGCTACGAGCAGTACTTC. This translates into CASRGTGGYEQYF. The V call is TRBV6-5, the J call TRBJ2-7; 11 nucleotides agree with TRBD1. The trim removed 6 bases at V and 3 bases at J, leaving 1 base unmatched. CDR1 MNHEY and CDR2 SVGAGI come from the germline V gene. This CDR3 is 13 amino acids long.

V is TRBV30 and J is TRBJ2-2; the match to TRBD2 covers 12 bases. Germline CDR1 is GTSNPN and CDR2 is SVGIG (reference sequence). The CDR3 contains 15 residues. V lost 8 bases to trimming and J lost 4 bases; unmatched junction nucleotides: 8. CDR3 sequence: CARASGRASTGELFF. Here the CDR3 DNA reads TGTGCCCGAGCTAGCGGGAGGGCCTCCACCGGGGAGCTGTTTTTT.

This clone was counted a single time. The gene calls are TRBV10-2 and TRBJ2-5; no clear D gene. V lost 0 bases and J 7 bases, leaving 12 bases between the germline ends. The length of the CDR3 is 14 residues. Germline values: CDR1 WSHSY, CDR2 SAAADI. CDR3 region: CASSESKTHGTQYF. In DNA, the CDR3 is TGCGCCAGCAGTGAGTCAAAAACCCACGGGACCCAGTACTTC.

The chain links TRBV21-1 to TRBJ2-1; no DNA check was done on the table's D call, TRBD2. TRBV21-1 counts as a pseudogene. The CDR3 is 15 amino acids. The CDR3 reads CASSNGLAGGNEQFF. The CDR3 region has the DNA TGTGCCAGCAGCAATGGCCTAGCGGGGGGGAATGAGCAGTTCTTC.

The J gene is TRBJ2-1, the V gene TRBV18; TRBD2 might be the D (6 bases). Germline V gene data show CDR1 as KGHSH and CDR2 as LQKENI. There are 14 residues in the CDR3. V lost 2 bases and J 7 bases, leaving 12 bases between the germline ends. CDR3 loop: CASSPGRERNEQFF. CDR3 nucleotide sequence: TGTGCCAGCTCACCAGGGCGGGAAAGGAATGAGCAGTTCTTC.

This sequence joins TRBV9 and TRBJ2-5; D possibly corresponds to TRBD2 (5 bases). Germline CDR1 reads SGDLS; CDR2 reads YYNGEE. V was cut by 0 bases and J by 0 bases, with 12 bases left in between. This CDR3 has 16 amino acids. CDR3 DNA: TGTGCCAGCAGCGTAGGTACGGGAAGGTACCAAGAGACCCAGTACTTC. Residues: CASSVGTGRYQETQYF.

The chain recombines TRBV6-1 with TRBJ1-4; D is uncertain. Trimming pared 1 base from V and 8 bases from J, leaving 8 bases between. CDR1 is MNHNS and CDR2 is SASEGT in the germline V gene. The CDR3 sequence is 13 residues long. The CDR3 DNA follows: TGTGCCAGCAGTGAAGGGCAACAGGAAAAACTGTTTTTT. Protein: CASSEGQQEKLFF.

This clone was detected only once. The CDR3 sequence is CASSTSRVTSGSFDEQFF. The CDR3 nucleotides read TGTGCCAGCAGCACTTCTAGGGTAACTAGCGGGAGCTTCGATGAGCAGTTCTTC. This sequence joins TRBV3-1 (or the pseudogene TRBV3-2) and TRBJ2-1, with 11 bases fitting TRBD2. The V gene's germline CDR1 is LGHDT and CDR2 YNNKEL (reference sequence). The CDR3 extends over 18 amino acids. J was trimmed by 8 bases and V by 5 bases; bases with no gene match: 17.

The rearrangement links TRBV6-8 to TRBJ1-2, with D possibly being TRBD1 (5 bases). Trimming stripped 5 bases from V and 8 bases from J, with 15 bases between. CDR3 length: 13 amino acids. Germline V gives CDR1 MNHGY, CDR2 SAAAGT. In DNA form, the CDR3 reads TGTGCCAGCAGTACCCGGGGGGGTAAGGGCTACACCTTC. It specifies CASSTRGGKGYTF.

This chain connects TRBV7-3 to TRBJ1-1; D unresolved. Germline CDR1 reads SGHTA; CDR2 reads FQGTGA. The V end lost 2 bases, the J end lost 6 bases, and 10 bases lay between the germline ends. The CDR3 consists of 13 residues. CDR3 nucleotide sequence: TGTGCCAGCAGCTTAGGGAGTAGGGCTGAAGCTTTCTTT. Its protein product is CASSLGSRAEAFF.

The CDR3 reads CASRPTSTETQYF. The CDR3 DNA sequence: TGTGCCAGTAGACCGACTAGTACGGAGACCCAGTACTTC. The chain recombines TRBV19 with TRBJ2-5, with a possible D match to TRBD2 (6 bases). The germline CDR1 and CDR2 sequences are LNHDA and SQIVND (reference sequence). V was pared by 6 bases and J by 5 bases, with 13 bases between. CDR3 size: 13 residues.

The chain recombines TRBV5-1 with TRBJ1-2, with D perhaps matching TRBD1 (5 bases). The V end was cut by 0 bases, the J end by 4 bases, with 10 bases between. This CDR3 is 14 amino acids long. In germline, CDR1 is SGHRS, CDR2 YFSETQ. CDR3 region: CASSLEVRGYGYTF. The CDR3 DNA is TGCGCCAGCAGCTTGGAGGTTAGGGGCTATGGCTACACCTTC.

V gene TRBV6-5 combines with J gene TRBJ2-7; D is perhaps TRBD1 (6 bases). Germline V lookup: CDR1 MNHEY, CDR2 SVGAGI. This CDR3 has 15 amino acids. V lost 8 bases and J lost 5, with 22 bases in between. CDR3 nucleotide sequence: TGTGCCAGCCAAACCCGACAGGTACGAAAGGACGAGCAGTACTTC. It yields the protein CASQTRQVRKDEQYF.

V and J are TRBV5-1 and TRBJ1-1; 8 positions match TRBD1. Germline V gives CDR1 SGHRS, CDR2 YFSETQ. CDR3 length: 13 residues. V shed 8 bases and J 1 base; nucleotides not matched to a gene: 4. The CDR3 coding sequence is TGCGCCAGTTCAGGGGGCTGGAACACTGAAGCTTTCTTT. Translating it yields CASSGGWNTEAFF.

The CDR3: CASSEPRFSGNTIYF. The DNA for the CDR3 is TGTGCCAGCAGTGAACCCCGGTTCTCTGGAAACACCATATATTTT. The genes are TRBV6-1 and TRBJ1-3; the D is unclear. CDR1 and CDR2 from the germline V gene are MNHNS and SASEGT. V was clipped by 2 bases and J by 0 bases, with 8 bases between them. The CDR3 length is 15 residues.

This clone has more than one count but fewer than ten. The chain combines TRBV19 with TRBJ2-3; 9 bases line up with TRBD2. CDR3 size: 13 residues. From germline, CDR1 is LNHDA and CDR2 SQIVND (reference sequence). Trimming took 8 bases from V and 4 from J; bases not matched to a gene: 4. CDR3 loop: CASAGGLADTQYF. CDR3 in DNA: TGTGCCAGTGCGGGGGGGCTGGCAGATACGCAGTATTTT.

This clone counts as large. V and J are TRBV6-1 and TRBJ1-1; weak D call: TRBD1 (6 bases). The CDR3 contains 15 residues. Germline lookup yields CDR1 MNHNS and CDR2 SASEGT. The ends were cut back, 1 base at V and 4 bases at J, with 13 bases in the middle. As DNA, the CDR3 is TGTGCCAGCAGTGAAGTGGCAGGGGAGAGCACTGAAGCTTTCTTT. Translating gives CASSEVAGESTEAFF.

This clone was recorded a few times. The chain carries TRBV6-5 and TRBJ1-5, with 7 bases aligning to TRBD1. Germline CDR1 MNHEY, CDR2 SVGAGI. The CDR3 totals 15 residues. J was trimmed by 1 base and V by 6 bases; bases with no gene match: 6. CDR3 in DNA: TGTGCCAGCAGCGGAGACAGGGCGAGCAATCAGCCCCAGCATTTT. Its protein is CASSGDRASNQPQHF.